These 28 T cell receptor beta chains were all obtained from the same sample, sequenced in a study of blood T cell repertoires in COVID-19. This table comes from immunoSEQ multiplex PCR, and its TCRdb copy is limited to in-frame clones, with some not included. The data contain roughly 330,000 clones, approximately 90% of them seen just once; the ten biggest clones take up approximately 9.4%. The sequenced material came from peripheral blood. These receptors all stem from a man younger than 45 with COVID-19, enrolled during active disease.

The chain is built from TRBV5-6 and TRBJ2-3; TRBD2 aligns across 8 bases. Germline values: CDR1 SGHDT, CDR2 YYEEEE. J was trimmed by 4 bases and V by 5 bases; bases with no gene match: 9. There are 15 residues in the CDR3. Written as DNA, the CDR3 is TGTGCCAGCAGTGACGGGGGGGTGGTCCCAGATACGCAGTATTTT. Protein sequence: CASSDGGVVPDTQYF.

This rearrangement joins TRBV12-3 or TRBV12-4 to TRBJ1-2; no definite D call. Trimming shortened V by 4 bases and J by 3 bases, and 6 bases separated the two germline ends. The CDR3 consists of 12 residues. CDR3 loop: CASSYTDYGYTF. The CDR3 DNA sequence: TGTGCCAGCAGTTATACAGACTATGGCTACACCTTC.

The chain combines TRBV19 with TRBJ2-1; 13 nucleotides match TRBD2. V was clipped by 3 bases and J by 5 bases; unmatched bases: 13. There are 19 residues in the CDR3. Germline CDR1 and CDR2: LNHDA and SQIVND (reference sequence). The CDR3, as DNA: TGTGCCAGTAGTATCCCCTCGAGACTAGCGGGGGGCCTGGACAATGAGCAGTTCTTC. Translating gives CASSIPSRLAGGLDNEQFF.

To note about this clone: Distinct nucleotide sequences in the sample also encode this CDR3. V is TRBV18 and J is TRBJ1-2; no clear D gene. This CDR3 contains 13 residues. V shed 3 bases and J shed 4 bases, with 9 bases lying between them. Germline assignment: CDR1 KGHSH and CDR2 LQKENI. The DNA for the CDR3 is TGTGCCAGCTCACCGGACCGGGGCTATGGCTACACCTTC. It specifies CASSPDRGYGYTF.

The chain has TRBV29-1 and TRBJ2-3, with 7 bases matching TRBD1. This CDR3 contains 13 residues. Germline V CDR1 and CDR2: SQVTM, ANQGSEA. V was pared by 4 bases and J by 5 bases, with 6 bases of the junction left unmatched. In DNA form, the CDR3 reads TGCAGCGTTGTAGGGCAGGGGGAAGATACGCAGTATTTT. It specifies CSVVGQGEDTQYF.

The genes are TRBV20-1 and TRBJ2-5, with 7 bases identical to TRBD1. Per germline, CDR1 DFQATT and CDR2 SNEGSKA (reference sequence). The V gene end was trimmed by 6 bases and the J gene end by 4 bases; junction bases not matched to a gene: 2. The CDR3 is made up of 11 amino acids. CDR3 in amino acids: CSAHRGETQYF. The CDR3 DNA sequence: TGCAGTGCCCACAGGGGAGAGACCCAGTACTTC.

The chain joins TRBV5-5 to TRBJ1-2; D is perhaps TRBD1 (5 bases). Trimming removed 1 base from V and 5 bases from J, with 18 bases in between. There are 16 residues in the CDR3. CDR1 and CDR2 from the germline V gene are SGHKS and YYEKEE (reference sequence). The CDR3 nucleotides are TGTGCCAGCAGCTTGACAGGTACACACCCACAGTATGGCTACACCTTC. This codes for CASSLTGTHPQYGYTF.

A remark on this clone: Other DNA sequences within the sample encode an identical CDR3. This chain joins TRBV19 and TRBJ1-6, with D unclear. V lost 3 bases, J lost 7 bases, and 7 bases lay in between. This CDR3 spans 13 amino acids. CDR1 and CDR2 (germline): LNHDA, SQIVND (reference sequence). The CDR3 protein is CASSIGQNSPLHF. CDR3 nucleotide sequence: TGTGCCAGTAGTATTGGTCAGAATTCACCCCTCCACTTT.

The rearrangement joins TRBV4-3 to TRBJ2-3, with 12 bases fitting TRBD2. The J segment lost 3 bases and the V segment lost 0 bases, leaving 7 bases of the junction unmatched. Germline values: CDR1 LGHNA, CDR2 YSLEER. The CDR3 is made up of 18 amino acids. The CDR3 here is CASSQEVLAGGITDTQYF. CDR3 in DNA: TGCGCCAGCAGCCAAGAAGTACTAGCGGGGGGAATAACAGATACGCAGTATTTT.

The genes are TRBV15 and TRBJ1-5, with D unresolved. The CDR3 sequence is 12 residues long. V was cut by 0 bases and J by 6 bases, with 3 bases left in between. Per germline, CDR1 LNHNV and CDR2 YYDKDF (reference sequence). Written as DNA, the CDR3 is TGTGCCACCAGCAGAGACCTTCAGCCCCAGCATTTT. Protein product: CATSRDLQPQHF.

V usage is TRBV7-2 and J usage is TRBJ2-7, with D possibly TRBD1 on 5 matching bases. The germline gives CDR1 SGHTA, CDR2 FQGNSA. The CDR3 has 15 amino acids. V lost 0 bases, J lost 4 bases, and 13 bases lay in between. CDR3 in amino acids: CASSLAGPKPYEQYF. As DNA, the CDR3 is TGTGCCAGCAGCTTAGCGGGGCCGAAACCATACGAGCAGTACTTC.

The CDR3 nucleotides are TGTGCCAGCAGCTTAGCGCGGAGCGGGGGGGGCGAGCAGTACTTC. This gives the protein CASSLARSGGGEQYF. The J gene is TRBJ2-7, the V gene TRBV7-2, with 10 bases that match TRBD2. The germline gives CDR1 SGHTA, CDR2 FQGNSA. CDR3 length equals 15 residues. V lost 0 bases, J lost 6 bases, and 5 bases stayed unmatched.

The chain has TRBV5-1 and TRBJ1-4; 9 nucleotides line up with TRBD1. V lost 5 bases, J lost 0 bases, and 5 bases stayed unmatched. This CDR3 spans 16 amino acids. Germline lookup yields CDR1 SGHRS and CDR2 YFSETQ. The CDR3: CASRPGTGSTNEKLFF. The CDR3 nucleotides are TGCGCCAGCAGACCCGGGACAGGGTCAACTAATGAAAAACTGTTTTTT.

V gene TRBV7-3 combines with J gene TRBJ2-3; no firm D call. The CDR3 runs to 11 residues. Between the trimmed V and J ends, which lost 6 bases and 6 bases, there was a span of 7 bases. Germline V gives CDR1 SGHTA, CDR2 FQGTGA. The CDR3 loop is CASRYGDTQYF. For the CDR3, the DNA is TGTGCCAGCAGGTACGGGGATACGCAGTATTTT.

The chain employs TRBV27 and TRBJ2-1, with 8 nucleotides matching TRBD2. CDR1 is MNHEY and CDR2 is SMNVEV in the germline V gene (reference sequence). The V and J ends lost 7 bases and 4 bases, in that order; junction bases with no gene match: 12. This CDR3 region has 16 residues. The chain's CDR3 is CASKPAGVFIYNEQFF. Here the CDR3 DNA reads TGTGCCAGCAAGCCAGCGGGAGTATTTATATACAATGAGCAGTTCTTC.

This clone came up a few times. V usage is TRBV19 and J usage is TRBJ1-2; maybe TRBD1 (6 bases). The CDR3 runs to 15 residues. The germline V gene encodes CDR1 LNHDA and CDR2 SQIVND (reference sequence). Trimming took off 3 bases at V and 4 bases at J, with 15 bases between the two ends. The CDR3 loop reads CASSMEEGTTYGYTF. DNA for the CDR3: TGTGCCAGTAGTATGGAAGAAGGGACAACCTATGGCTACACCTTC.

The chain couples TRBV16 to TRBJ2-7; no clear D. This CDR3 is 12 amino acids long. V was pared by 1 base and J by 8 bases, with 9 bases between. Germline CDR1 KGHSY, CDR2 FQNENV. The CDR3: CASSQYRVKQYF. The CDR3 region has the DNA TGTGCCAGCAGCCAATACCGAGTCAAGCAGTACTTC.

The chain carries TRBV7-9 and TRBJ2-2; tentatively, D is TRBD1 (6 bases). The CDR3 length is 17 residues. Germline CDR1 SEHNR, CDR2 FQNEAQ (reference sequence). V gave up 3 bases and J gave up 2 bases, with 16 bases separating them. The chain's CDR3 is CASSFKTGTRNTGELFF. CDR3 nucleotides: TGTGCCAGCAGCTTCAAAACCGGGACACGCAACACCGGGGAGCTGTTTTTT.

This chain links TRBV6-2 or TRBV6-3 with TRBJ1-1; the match to TRBD1 covers 7 bases. The CDR3 is made up of 12 amino acids. V dropped 6 bases and J dropped 8; count of bases not matched to a gene: 6. Germline loops: CDR1 MNHEY, CDR2 SVGEGT. The CDR3 region has the DNA TGTGCCAGCAGCCAGACAGGGTACGAAGCTTTCTTT. Amino acids: CASSQTGYEAFF.

The chain carries TRBV10-3 and TRBJ2-1; TRBD2 aligns across 7 bases. From germline, CDR1 is ENHRY and CDR2 SYGVKD. The CDR3 runs to 16 residues. V gave up 5 bases and J gave up 5 bases; unmatched junction bases: 12. The CDR3 protein is CAISLEAGSTNNEQFF. Written as DNA, the CDR3 is TGTGCCATCAGTTTAGAAGCGGGATCAACGAACAATGAGCAGTTCTTC.

The chain has TRBV5-8 and TRBJ2-5; 8 nucleotides agree with TRBD2. Germline V gene sequence: CDR1 SGHTS, CDR2 YDEGEE. The ends lost 0 bases at V and 5 bases at J; junction bases unmatched: 12. The CDR3 is 17 amino acids. DNA for the CDR3: TGTGCCAGCAGCTTGGCCTCGACTAGCGCTGCCAGGGAGACCCAGTACTTC. Its translation is CASSLASTSAARETQYF.

V and J are TRBV11-3 and TRBJ2-1; D is perhaps TRBD2 (5 bases). Germline V gene lookup returns CDR1 SGHNT and CDR2 YENEEA. Trimming left V 0 bases short and J 7 bases short, with 10 bases between. There are 14 residues in the CDR3. CDR3 bases: TGTGCCAGCAGCTTAGATGGAGGCGGGAATGAGCAGTTCTTC. Its translation is CASSLDGGGNEQFF.

This chain uses TRBV11-2 with TRBJ2-7, with D possibly TRBD2 on 6 matching bases. With 5 bases removed from V and 0 bases from J, the gap between germline ends came to 17 bases. There are 16 residues in the CDR3. Germline V gives CDR1 SGHAT, CDR2 FQNNGV. The CDR3 region has the DNA TGTGCCAGCAGCCCCACCTTCGGGGGAATCTCCTACGAGCAGTACTTC. Its protein is CASSPTFGGISYEQYF.

The chain is built from TRBV3-1 (or the pseudogene TRBV3-2) and TRBJ2-3; the match to TRBD2 covers 7 bases. With V trimmed by 3 bases and J by 3 bases, 0 bases remained unmatched. CDR3 length equals 13 residues. From germline, CDR1 is LGHDT and CDR2 YNNKEL (reference sequence). The CDR3 spells CASSHSGTDTQYF. CDR3 coding DNA: TGTGCCAGCAGCCATAGCGGGACAGATACGCAGTATTTT.

This chain joins TRBV19 and TRBJ2-5; D may be TRBD1 (6 bases). Trimming cost V 3 bases and J 5 bases, with 16 bases left between them. There are 15 residues in the CDR3. Germline CDR1 reads LNHDA; CDR2 reads SQIVND (reference sequence). CDR3 sequence reads: CASSIIQGAGETQYF. The CDR3, as DNA: TGTGCCAGTAGTATTATACAGGGCGCAGGGGAGACCCAGTACTTC. The variable domain in full, completed from reference TRBV19 and TRBJ2-5, reads DGGITQSPKYLFRKEGQNVTLSCEQNLNHDAMYWYRQDPGQGLRLIYYSQIVNDFQKGDIAEGYSVSREKKESFPLTVTSAQKNPTAFYLCASSIIQGAGETQYFGPGTRLLVL.

The rearrangement links TRBV18 to TRBJ1-1, with unresolved D. Germline CDR1 is KGHSH and CDR2 is LQKENI. The length of the CDR3 is 14 residues. The V and J ends lost 2 bases and 3 bases respectively, with 10 bases between them. DNA of the CDR3: TGTGCCAGCTCACCAAACCGACAAGACACTGAAGCTTTCTTT. Translated: CASSPNRQDTEAFF.

The CDR3 DNA reads as TGTGCCAGCAGCTTAGAGTTAGCGGGAGCCACAGATACGCAGTATTTT. Translated: CASSLELAGATDTQYF. The chain has TRBV7-6 and TRBJ2-3, with TRBD2 matching 9 bases. Looked up from germline, CDR1 is SGHVS and CDR2 is FNYEAQ. The ends lost 1 base at V and 2 bases at J; junction bases unmatched: 4. The CDR3 runs 16 residues.

This clone was picked up one time. V gene TRBV10-3 combines with J gene TRBJ2-1; 7 nucleotides match TRBD1. This CDR3 region has 13 residues. Germline CDR1 is ENHRY and CDR2 is SYGVKD. V was clipped by 6 bases and J by 7 bases; unmatched bases: 6. CDR3 region: CAISPGQSNEQFF. CDR3 nucleotide sequence: TGTGCCATCAGCCCGGGACAGTCGAATGAGCAGTTCTTC.